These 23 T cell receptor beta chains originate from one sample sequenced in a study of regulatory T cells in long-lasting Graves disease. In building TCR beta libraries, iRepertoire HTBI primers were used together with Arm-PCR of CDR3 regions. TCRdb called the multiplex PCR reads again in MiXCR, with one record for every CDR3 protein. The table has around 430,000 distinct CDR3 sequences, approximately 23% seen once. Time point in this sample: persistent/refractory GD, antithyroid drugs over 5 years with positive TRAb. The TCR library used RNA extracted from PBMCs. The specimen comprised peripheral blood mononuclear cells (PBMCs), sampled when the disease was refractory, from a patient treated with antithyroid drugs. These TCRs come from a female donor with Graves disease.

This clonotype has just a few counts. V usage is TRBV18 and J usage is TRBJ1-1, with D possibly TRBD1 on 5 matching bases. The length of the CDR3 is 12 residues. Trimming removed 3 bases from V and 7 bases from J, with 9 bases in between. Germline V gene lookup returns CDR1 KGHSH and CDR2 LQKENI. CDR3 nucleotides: TGTGCCAGCTCACCCCTGGGGGGTGAAGCTTTCTTT. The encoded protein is CASSPLGGEAFF.

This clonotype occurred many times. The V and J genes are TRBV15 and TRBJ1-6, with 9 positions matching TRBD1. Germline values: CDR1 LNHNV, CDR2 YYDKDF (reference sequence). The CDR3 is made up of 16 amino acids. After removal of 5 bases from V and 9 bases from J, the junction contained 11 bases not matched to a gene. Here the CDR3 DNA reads TGTGCCACCAGCGGACCGGGACAGGGTATCAGTTCACCCCTCCACTTT. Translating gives CATSGPGQGISSPLHF.

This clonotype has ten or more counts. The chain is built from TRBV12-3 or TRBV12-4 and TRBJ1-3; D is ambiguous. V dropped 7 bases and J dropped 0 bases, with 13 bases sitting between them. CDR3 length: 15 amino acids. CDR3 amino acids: CASTPRGNSGNTIYF. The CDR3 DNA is TGTGCCAGCACCCCACGGGGTAACTCTGGAAACACCATATATTTT.

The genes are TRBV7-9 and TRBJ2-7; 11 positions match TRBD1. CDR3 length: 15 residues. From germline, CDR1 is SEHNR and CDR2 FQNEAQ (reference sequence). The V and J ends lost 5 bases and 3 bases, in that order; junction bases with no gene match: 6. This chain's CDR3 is CASSRPGQGDYEQYF. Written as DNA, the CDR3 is TGTGCCAGCAGCCGGCCGGGACAGGGGGACTACGAGCAGTACTTC.

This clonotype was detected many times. Here the CDR3 DNA reads TGTGCCAGCAGTTACTCCGGGGGGATTATCTACGAGCAGTACTTC. Translating it yields CASSYSGGIIYEQYF. The rearrangement uses TRBV6-5 and TRBJ2-7; 7 nucleotides match TRBD2. Germline V gives CDR1 MNHEY, CDR2 SVGAGI. With V trimmed by 0 bases and J by 3 bases, 5 bases remained unmatched. The CDR3 runs 15 residues.

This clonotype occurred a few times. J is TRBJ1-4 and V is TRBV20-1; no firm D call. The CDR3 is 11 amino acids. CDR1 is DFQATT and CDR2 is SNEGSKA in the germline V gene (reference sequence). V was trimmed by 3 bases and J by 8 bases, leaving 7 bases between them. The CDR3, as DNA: TGCAGTGCTAGTAGCGGCGAAAAACTGTTTTTT. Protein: CSASSGEKLFF.

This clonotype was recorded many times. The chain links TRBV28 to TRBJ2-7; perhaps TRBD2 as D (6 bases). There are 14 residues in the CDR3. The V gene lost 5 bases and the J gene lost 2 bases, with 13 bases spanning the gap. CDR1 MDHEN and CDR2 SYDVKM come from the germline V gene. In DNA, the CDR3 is TGTGCCAGCAGTCTACCGGGACTCGCCTACGAGCAGTACTTC. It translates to CASSLPGLAYEQYF.

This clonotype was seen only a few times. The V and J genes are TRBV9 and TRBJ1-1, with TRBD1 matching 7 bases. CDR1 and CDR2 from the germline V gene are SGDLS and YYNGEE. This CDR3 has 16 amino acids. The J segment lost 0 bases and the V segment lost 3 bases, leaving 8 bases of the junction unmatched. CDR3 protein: CASSAGDRSMNTEAFF. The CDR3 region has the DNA TGTGCCAGCAGCGCGGGGGACAGATCCATGAACACTGAAGCTTTCTTT.

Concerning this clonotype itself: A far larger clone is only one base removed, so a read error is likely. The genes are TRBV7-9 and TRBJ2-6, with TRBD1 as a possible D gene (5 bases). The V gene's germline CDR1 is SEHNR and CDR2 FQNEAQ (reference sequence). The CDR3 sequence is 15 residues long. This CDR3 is CASRPGVSGANALTF. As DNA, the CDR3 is TGTGCCAGCAGACCTGGGGTCTCTGGGGCCAACGCCCTGACTTTC.

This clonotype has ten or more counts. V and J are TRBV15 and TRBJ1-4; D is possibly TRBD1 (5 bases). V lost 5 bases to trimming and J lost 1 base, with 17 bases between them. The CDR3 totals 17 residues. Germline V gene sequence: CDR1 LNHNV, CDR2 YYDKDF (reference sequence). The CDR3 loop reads CATSPRPGGGTNEKLFF. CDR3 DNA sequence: TGTGCCACCAGCCCACGCCCCGGTGGGGGAACTAATGAAAAACTGTTTTTT. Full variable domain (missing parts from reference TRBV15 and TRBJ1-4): DAMVIQNPRYQVTQFGKPVTLSCSQTLNHNVMYWYQQKSSQAPKLLFHYYDKDFNNEADTPDNFQSRRPNTSFCFLDIRSPGLGDTAMYLCATSPRPGGGTNEKLFFGSGTQLSVL.

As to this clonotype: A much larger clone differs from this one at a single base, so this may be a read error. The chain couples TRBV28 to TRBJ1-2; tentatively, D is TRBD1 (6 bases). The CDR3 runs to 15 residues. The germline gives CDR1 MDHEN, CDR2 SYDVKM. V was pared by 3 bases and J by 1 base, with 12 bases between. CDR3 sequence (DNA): TGTGCCAGCAGTTTCGGGACAAGACTTAACTATGGCTACACCTTC. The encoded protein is CASSFGTRLNYGYTF.

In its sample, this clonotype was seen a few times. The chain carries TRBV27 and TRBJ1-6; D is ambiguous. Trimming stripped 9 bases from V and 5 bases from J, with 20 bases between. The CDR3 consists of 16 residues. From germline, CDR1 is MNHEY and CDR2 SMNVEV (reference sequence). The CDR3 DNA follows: TGTGCCAGGACCCCCGGCCGGGGTTCCAATAATTCACCCCTCCACTTT. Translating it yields CARTPGRGSNNSPLHF.

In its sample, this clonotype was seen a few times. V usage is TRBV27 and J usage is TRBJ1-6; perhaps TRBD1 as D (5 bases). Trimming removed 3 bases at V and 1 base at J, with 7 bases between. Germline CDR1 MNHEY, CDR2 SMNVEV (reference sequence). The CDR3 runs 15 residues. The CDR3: CASSLQGSYNSPLHF. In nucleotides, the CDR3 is TGTGCCAGCAGTTTGCAGGGTTCCTATAATTCACCCCTCCACTTT.

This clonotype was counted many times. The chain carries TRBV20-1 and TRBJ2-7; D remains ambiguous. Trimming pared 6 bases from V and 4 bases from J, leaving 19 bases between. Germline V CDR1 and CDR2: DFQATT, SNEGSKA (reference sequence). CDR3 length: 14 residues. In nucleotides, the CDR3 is TGCAGTGCGCCCGGAGTAGGCAATTCATACGAGCAGTACTTC. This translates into CSAPGVGNSYEQYF.

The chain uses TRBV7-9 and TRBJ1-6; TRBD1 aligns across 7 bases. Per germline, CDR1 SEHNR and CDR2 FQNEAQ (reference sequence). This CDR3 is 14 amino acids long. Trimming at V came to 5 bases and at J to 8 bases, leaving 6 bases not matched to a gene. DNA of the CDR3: TGTGCCAGCAGCCCCAGGGGGAAATATTCACCCCTCCACTTT. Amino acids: CASSPRGKYSPLHF. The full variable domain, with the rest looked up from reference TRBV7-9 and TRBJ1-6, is DTGVSQNPRHKITKRGQNVTFRCDPISEHNRLYWYRQTLGQGPEFLTYFQNEAQLEKSRLLSDRFSAERPKGSFSTLEIQRTEQGDSAMYLCASSPRGKYSPLHFGNGTRLTVT.

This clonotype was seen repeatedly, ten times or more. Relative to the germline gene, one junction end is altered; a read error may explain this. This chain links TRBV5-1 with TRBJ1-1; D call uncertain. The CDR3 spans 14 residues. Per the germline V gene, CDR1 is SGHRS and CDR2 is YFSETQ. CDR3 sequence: CASSLGGRSTEAFF. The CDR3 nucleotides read TGCGCCAGCAGTTTGGGAGGTCGAAGCACTGAAGCTTTCTTT.

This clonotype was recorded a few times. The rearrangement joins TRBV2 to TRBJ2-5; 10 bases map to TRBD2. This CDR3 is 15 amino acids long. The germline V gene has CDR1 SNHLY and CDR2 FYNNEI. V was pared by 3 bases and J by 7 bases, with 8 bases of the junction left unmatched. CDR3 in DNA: TGTGCCAGCAGTGAGGCTAGCGGGAGTTCGGGGACCCAGTACTTC. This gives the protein CASSEASGSSGTQYF.

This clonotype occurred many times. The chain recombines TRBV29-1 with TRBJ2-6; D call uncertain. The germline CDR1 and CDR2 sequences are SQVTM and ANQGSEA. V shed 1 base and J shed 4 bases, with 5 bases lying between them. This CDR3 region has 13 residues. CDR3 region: CSVEGRGANVLTF. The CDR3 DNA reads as TGCAGCGTTGAAGGGCGAGGGGCCAACGTCCTGACTTTC.

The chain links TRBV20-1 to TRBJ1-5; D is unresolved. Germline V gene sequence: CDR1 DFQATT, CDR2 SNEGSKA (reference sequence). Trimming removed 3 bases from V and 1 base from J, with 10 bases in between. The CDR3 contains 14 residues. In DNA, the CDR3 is TGCAGTGCTAGGGGGATGGGAAGCAATCAGCCCCAGCATTTT. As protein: CSARGMGSNQPQHF.

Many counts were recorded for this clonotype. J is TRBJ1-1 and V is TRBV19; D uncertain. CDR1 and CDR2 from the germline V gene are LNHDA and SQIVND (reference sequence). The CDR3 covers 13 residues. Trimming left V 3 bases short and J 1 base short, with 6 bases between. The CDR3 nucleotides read TGTGCCAGTAGTATTAACCCGAACACTGAAGCTTTCTTT. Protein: CASSINPNTEAFF.

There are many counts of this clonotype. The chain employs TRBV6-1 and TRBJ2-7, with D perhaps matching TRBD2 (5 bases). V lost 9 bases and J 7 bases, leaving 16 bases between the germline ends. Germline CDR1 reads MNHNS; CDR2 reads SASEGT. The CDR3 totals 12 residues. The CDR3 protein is CASGGRPGEQYF. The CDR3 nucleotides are TGTGCCAGTGGAGGACGGCCCGGAGAGCAGTACTTC.

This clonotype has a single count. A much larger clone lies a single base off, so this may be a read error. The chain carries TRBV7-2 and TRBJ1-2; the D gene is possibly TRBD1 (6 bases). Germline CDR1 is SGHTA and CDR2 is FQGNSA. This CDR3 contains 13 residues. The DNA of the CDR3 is TGTGCCAGCAGCTTTTCAGGGGCGGACGGCTACGCCTTC. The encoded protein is CASSFSGADGYAF.

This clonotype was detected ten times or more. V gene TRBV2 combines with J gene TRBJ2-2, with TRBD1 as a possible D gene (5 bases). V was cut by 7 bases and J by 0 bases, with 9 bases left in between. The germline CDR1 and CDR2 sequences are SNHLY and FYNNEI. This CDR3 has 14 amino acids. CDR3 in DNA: TGTGCCAGCAACAGACAGACGAACACCGGGGAGCTGTTTTTT. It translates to CASNRQTNTGELFF.